This T cell receptor beta chain was profiled in a study of control samples from healthy donors and cancer patients. Sequencing used immunoSEQ multiplex PCR; TCRdb keeps in-frame clones, though not all of them. The data show just over 150,000 clones, approximately 96% seen once. The CDR3 covers 14 residues. Trimming stripped 5 bases from V and 2 bases from J, with 12 bases between. Germline CDR1 reads SGHVS; CDR2 reads FQNEAQ. The source material was blood. The V gene is TRBV7-8, the J gene TRBJ1-2; D may be TRBD1 (6 bases). The receptor's source is a woman aged 40 to 49 in good health. CDR3 DNA: TGTGCCAGCAGCCCCCAAGGACAGAACTATGGCTACACCTTC. It codes for CASSPQGQNYGYTF.